A single sample gave rise to the 15 T cell receptor beta chains below, sequenced in a study of control samples from healthy donors and cancer patients. Generated by immunoSEQ multiplex PCR, the TCRdb table keeps only in-frame clones and is missing some. Of approximately 81,000 clones in the sample, approximately 94% are singletons; the top ten hold around 4.5%. What was sequenced was blood. The receptor source for this set is a woman under 30 in good health.

The chain has TRBV4-1 and TRBJ2-1, with D possibly matching TRBD2 (6 bases). V lost 0 bases and J 1 base, leaving 13 bases between the germline ends. Germline-derived CDR1 and CDR2 are MGHRA and YSYEKL. The CDR3 sequence is 17 residues long. The CDR3 sequence: CASSQDSWGESYNEQFF. DNA for the CDR3: TGCGCCAGCAGCCAAGATTCGTGGGGGGAGTCCTACAATGAGCAGTTCTTC.

V is TRBV2 and J is TRBJ2-5; TRBD1 matches 8 bases. J gave up 5 bases and V 7 bases, and 6 bases lay outside the gene matches. CDR1 and CDR2 (germline): SNHLY, FYNNEI. The CDR3 length is 13 residues. CDR3 DNA sequence: TGTGCCAGCATCCGGACAGGGTTTGAGACCCAGTACTTC. This codes for CASIRTGFETQYF.

The chain has TRBV3-1 (or the pseudogene TRBV3-2) and TRBJ2-6; D is undetermined. Germline lookup yields CDR1 LGHDT and CDR2 YNNKEL (reference sequence). This CDR3 comprises 17 residues. The V gene lost 4 bases and the J gene lost 0 bases, with 13 bases spanning the gap. CDR3 protein: CASSPLRTASGANVLTF. The CDR3 DNA is TGTGCCAGCAGCCCCCTTCGGACGGCCTCTGGGGCCAACGTCCTGACTTTC.

The CDR3 here is CASTLGKEQFF. For the CDR3, the DNA is TGTGCCAGCACCCTTGGGAAGGAGCAGTTCTTC. J is TRBJ2-1 and V is TRBV12-3 or TRBV12-4; D is unclear. Between the trimmed V and J ends, which lost 7 bases and 10 bases, there was a span of 11 bases. The CDR3 has 11 residues.

A single count supports this clone. The V and J genes are TRBV4-1 and TRBJ2-7, with 9 bases matching TRBD1. The CDR3 consists of 15 residues. Unmatched junction bases numbered 4, after V lost 2 bases and J lost 2 bases. CDR1 and CDR2 from the germline V gene are MGHRA and YSYEKL. The CDR3 region is CASSQTRTGAYEQYF. The DNA of the CDR3 is TGCGCCAGCAGCCAAACACGGACAGGGGCCTACGAGCAGTACTTC.

This clone was recorded only once. CDR3 in amino acids: CASSRGLAGAEGSPPRAIRELFF. The CDR3 region has the DNA TGTGCCAGCAGCCGGGGACTAGCGGGAGCTGAGGGGAGCCCCCCCCGGGCGATCCGGGAGCTGTTTTTT. The rearrangement links TRBV7-9 to TRBJ2-2; 14 bases map to TRBD2. The CDR3 has 23 amino acids. Germline lookup yields CDR1 SEHNR and CDR2 FQNEAQ (reference sequence). Germline trimming cut 5 bases from V and 9 bases from J; bases unmatched to any gene: 29.

This chain joins TRBV14 and TRBJ2-1; 9 positions agree with TRBD2. J was trimmed by 6 bases and V by 4 bases; bases with no gene match: 4. CDR1 is SGHDN, CDR2 FVKESK, per germline. The CDR3 has 14 amino acids. The DNA of the CDR3 is TGTGCCAGCAGCCTCCAGACTAGCGGCAATGAGCAGTTCTTC. Encoded protein: CASSLQTSGNEQFF.

The rearrangement links TRBV6-6 to TRBJ2-7; possible D gene TRBD1, 5 bases. CDR1 MNHNY and CDR2 SVGAGI come from the germline V gene (reference sequence). The V gene lost 0 bases and the J gene lost 7 bases, with 13 bases spanning the gap. The length of the CDR3 is 14 residues. The CDR3 reads CASSYSTEVGEQYF. DNA of the CDR3: TGTGCCAGCAGTTACTCGACAGAGGTGGGGGAGCAGTACTTC.

This clone has a single count. The chain couples TRBV1 to TRBJ2-6; the tabulated D call, TRBD2, remains unverified against the DNA. TRBV1 represents a pseudogene. The CDR3 has 17 residues. The CDR3 loop reads CTSSQTELGLGANVLTF. CDR3 nucleotide sequence: TGCACCAGCAGCCAGACCGAGTTGGGACTCGGGGCCAACGTCCTGACTTTC.

The V gene is TRBV24-1, the J gene TRBJ2-3; a weak D match, TRBD2 (5 bases). Germline CDR1 is KGHDR and CDR2 is SFDVKD. Trimming took off 4 bases at V and 0 bases at J, with 13 bases between the two ends. This CDR3 contains 16 residues. CDR3 in DNA: TGTGCCACCAGTGACGGACTGATTGCTAGCACAGATACGCAGTATTTT. Translation gives CATSDGLIASTDTQYF.

This rearrangement joins TRBV27 to TRBJ2-1, with TRBD1 identical over 9 bases. Losses at the gene ends were 5 bases for V and 4 bases for J; bases not matched to a gene: 12. Germline lookup yields CDR1 MNHEY and CDR2 SMNVEV (reference sequence). The CDR3 has 17 residues. CDR3 protein: CASSPGTGNRGYNEQFF. In nucleotides, the CDR3 is TGTGCCAGCAGTCCCGGGACAGGGAATAGGGGATACAATGAGCAGTTCTTC.

This sequence joins TRBV20-1 and TRBJ2-3; D ambiguous. The V end lost 3 bases, the J end lost 4 bases, and 5 bases lay between the germline ends. Germline V CDR1 and CDR2: DFQATT, SNEGSKA (reference sequence). This CDR3 has 11 residues. CDR3 DNA sequence: TGCAGTGCTAGCGACCCAGATACGCAGTATTTT. Its protein product is CSASDPDTQYF.

In regard to this clone: Other DNA sequences in the sample encode the same CDR3. The genes are TRBV19 and TRBJ2-7; D may be TRBD1 or TRBD2 (5 bases each). Trimming pared 1 base from V and 0 bases from J, leaving 7 bases between. The germline V gene has CDR1 LNHDA and CDR2 SQIVND (reference sequence). This CDR3 has 14 amino acids. The CDR3, as DNA: TGTGCCAGTAGTATAGGGGGGAGCTCCTACGAGCAGTACTTC. As protein: CASSIGGSSYEQYF.

V gene TRBV5-6 combines with J gene TRBJ1-2; D may be TRBD1 (6 bases). CDR1 is SGHDT and CDR2 is YYEEEE in the germline V gene. This CDR3 comprises 13 residues. V lost 6 bases to trimming and J lost 5 bases, with 14 bases between them. As DNA, the CDR3 is TGTGCCAGCAAGGAACAGGGCGGGTATGGCTACACCTTC. It yields the protein CASKEQGGYGYTF.

V gene TRBV18 combines with J gene TRBJ1-5; D possibly corresponds to TRBD1 (6 bases). Germline V gives CDR1 KGHSH, CDR2 LQKENI. This CDR3 spans 14 amino acids. Trimming took 8 bases from V and 4 from J, leaving 15 bases between them. The CDR3 bases are TGTGCCAGCGACCACGGACAGTCTAATCAGCCCCAGCATTTT. Residues: CASDHGQSNQPQHF. The full variable domain, completed using reference TRBV18 and TRBJ1-5, is NAGVMQNPRHLVRRRGQEARLRCSPMKGHSHVYWYRQLPEEGLKFMVYLQKENIIDESGMPKERFSAEFPKEGPSILRIQQVVRGDSAAYFCASDHGQSNQPQHFGDGTRLSIL.